What follows are 23 T cell receptor beta chains derived from one specimen sequenced in a study of Ad26.COV2.S vaccination and SARS-CoV-2 variants. The table came from immunoSEQ multiplex PCR; TCRdb's copy has only in-frame clones and leaves some out. The sample records around 310,000 clones, 85% to 90% being singletons. Sample treatment: roughly 18 received Ad26.COV2.S at low or high dose, single or two shots; 5 received placebo; per-sample allocation not given. The study sampled participants on day 63 after the first vaccine or placebo injection. This specimen was peripheral blood, taken in a trial of Ad26.COV2.S vaccine versus placebo. These receptor sequences come from a person aged 18-60 years who received the Ad26.COV2.S COVID-19 vaccine or a placebo.

The genes are TRBV2 and TRBJ1-2; D is undetermined. Trimming took off 4 bases at V and 7 bases at J, with 16 bases between the two ends. The V gene's germline CDR1 is SNHLY and CDR2 FYNNEI. This CDR3 contains 14 residues. The CDR3 DNA sequence: TGTGCCAGCAGTGTGGCGCCTAACCCTTCTGGCTACACCTTC. Translating gives CASSVAPNPSGYTF.

The chain links TRBV18 to TRBJ2-5; D is perhaps TRBD1 (5 bases). The length of the CDR3 is 14 residues. V dropped 3 bases and J dropped 5 bases, with 13 bases sitting between them. Germline CDR1 is KGHSH and CDR2 is LQKENI. Written as DNA, the CDR3 is TGTGCCAGCTCACCCCCGGACATCTATGAGACCCAGTACTTC. This gives the protein CASSPPDIYETQYF.

The rearrangement uses TRBV10-3 and TRBJ2-7; D is ambiguous. The CDR3 covers 12 residues. Germline V gene sequence: CDR1 ENHRY, CDR2 SYGVKD. The ends were cut back, 4 bases at V and 3 bases at J, with 7 bases in the middle. The CDR3 loop reads CAISGGGYEQYV. As DNA, the CDR3 is TGTGCCATCAGTGGAGGCGGCTACGAGCAGTACGTC.

The chain recombines TRBV30 with TRBJ2-5, with D perhaps TRBD1 (6 bases). Per germline, CDR1 GTSNPN and CDR2 SVGIG (reference sequence). This CDR3 is 13 amino acids long. Trimming left V 3 bases short and J 4 bases short, with 12 bases between. The CDR3 loop reads CAWRDSPRETQYF. CDR3 coding DNA: TGTGCCTGGAGGGACAGTCCGAGAGAGACCCAGTACTTC.

The count of this clone is one. The sample carries other DNA sequences with the same CDR3. The chain uses TRBV12-5 and TRBJ1-3; 7 bases fit TRBD1. The germline V gene has CDR1 LGHNT and CDR2 FRNRAP. This CDR3 is 14 amino acids long. With 5 bases clipped from V and 2 bases from J, the junction kept 3 bases outside the gene matches. CDR3 protein: CASGLGQPGNTIYF. CDR3 in DNA: TGTGCTAGTGGTCTGGGACAGCCTGGAAACACCATATATTTT.

The CDR3 sequence: CASSWGLAGVKYV. The DNA of the CDR3 is TGTGCCAGCAGCTGGGGACTAGCGGGAGTAAAATACGTC. The chain couples TRBV5-8 to TRBJ2-7; the match to TRBD2 covers 14 bases. Unmatched junction bases numbered 6, after V lost 3 bases and J lost 13 bases. This CDR3 is 13 amino acids long. Germline CDR1 SGHTS, CDR2 YDEGEE.

The chain recombines TRBV6-1 with TRBJ2-3, with 7 bases lining up with TRBD1. This CDR3 region has 15 residues. The junction had 5 bases not matched to a gene; V was cut back by 3 bases and J by 2 bases. Germline CDR1 MNHNS, CDR2 SASEGT. Here the CDR3 reads CASSEVDRFTDTQYF. DNA of the CDR3: TGTGCCAGCAGTGAGGTGGACAGGTTCACAGATACGCAGTATTTT.

The chain recombines TRBV3-1 (or the pseudogene TRBV3-2) with TRBJ2-1, with a weak D call TRBD2 (6 bases). Per germline, CDR1 LGHDT and CDR2 YNNKEL (reference sequence). V was clipped by 3 bases and J by 11 bases, with 14 bases between them. This CDR3 is 13 amino acids long. The CDR3 DNA reads as TGTGCCAGCAGCCAGGGTTATAGCGGCCAGCAGTTCTTC. This translates into CASSQGYSGQQFF.

This clone was detected once. The chain is built from TRBV6-5 and TRBJ1-2; D gene unclear. This CDR3 has 12 amino acids. Per the germline V gene, CDR1 is MNHEY and CDR2 is SVGAGI. With 2 bases removed from V and 4 bases from J, the gap between germline ends came to 5 bases. Here the CDR3 DNA reads TGTGCCAGCAGTTACGATGGCTATGGCTACACCTTC. This gives the protein CASSYDGYGYTF.

This rearrangement joins TRBV7-8 to TRBJ2-5; 11 bases fit TRBD2. This CDR3 spans 15 amino acids. After removal of 5 bases from V and 4 bases from J, the junction contained 6 bases not matched to a gene. The germline gives CDR1 SGHVS, CDR2 FQNEAQ. CDR3 residues: CASSIPSGGSETQYF. CDR3 DNA sequence: TGTGCCAGCAGCATCCCTAGCGGGGGGTCAGAGACCCAGTACTTC. Drawing the rest from reference TRBV7-8 and TRBJ2-5, the complete variable domain is GAGVSQSPRYKVAKRGQDVALRCDPISGHVSLFWYQQALGQGPEFLTYFQNEAQLDKSGLPSDRFFAERPEGSVSTLKIQRTQQEDSAVYLCASSIPSGGSETQYFGPGTRLLVL.

The V and J genes are TRBV4-3 and TRBJ1-2; D gene uncertain. The V end was cut by 4 bases, the J end by 3 bases, with 18 bases between. This CDR3 is 16 amino acids long. Germline CDR1 LGHNA, CDR2 YSLEER. CDR3 nucleotides: TGCGCCAGCAGCCCGTTAGCAGGAGGTTTGGACTATGGCTACACCTTC. Translation gives CASSPLAGGLDYGYTF.

This clone came up a few times. V and J are TRBV7-9 and TRBJ1-1; D is uncertain. Per the germline V gene, CDR1 is SEHNR and CDR2 is FQNEAQ (reference sequence). V lost 10 bases to trimming and J lost 0 bases, with 12 bases between them. The CDR3 is 13 residues long. The CDR3 DNA sequence: TGTGCCAAAACGGACGACATGAACACTGAAGCTTTCTTT. Protein product: CAKTDDMNTEAFF.

This clone came up many times. The gene calls are TRBV12-3 or TRBV12-4 and TRBJ1-2; D not certain. This CDR3 contains 12 residues. V gave up 1 base and J gave up 4 bases, with 4 bases separating them. CDR3: CASSLESYGYTF. Written as DNA, the CDR3 is TGTGCCAGCAGTTTAGAGTCCTATGGCTACACCTTC.

The J gene is TRBJ2-1, the V gene TRBV19; TRBD2 agrees at 11 bases. The germline CDR1 and CDR2 sequences are LNHDA and SQIVND (reference sequence). This CDR3 spans 17 amino acids. Trimming cost V 7 bases and J 2 bases; bases outside gene matches: 10. DNA of the CDR3: TGTGCCAGTACCAAAGCCCTAGCGGGAGGAACCTACAATGAGCAGTTCTTC. Translation gives CASTKALAGGTYNEQFF.

As concerns this clone: The sample has other DNA sequences that encode this CDR3 too. The gene calls are TRBV5-4 and TRBJ1-1; TRBD1 might be the D (5 bases). Germline V gene sequence: CDR1 SGHNT, CDR2 YYREEE (reference sequence). V was shortened by 0 bases and J by 2 bases, with 8 bases between the two germline ends. The CDR3 has 14 amino acids. The chain's CDR3 is CASSLAQGNTEAFF. CDR3 coding DNA: TGTGCCAGCAGCTTGGCCCAGGGAAACACTGAAGCTTTCTTT.

The chain couples TRBV11-3 to TRBJ2-5; 9 nucleotides line up with TRBD1. With 5 bases clipped from V and 1 base from J, the junction kept 5 bases outside the gene matches. Germline V gene lookup returns CDR1 SGHNT and CDR2 YENEEA. The CDR3 length is 15 residues. CDR3 loop: CASSRQGGTQETQYF. The CDR3 DNA is TGTGCCAGCAGCAGACAGGGGGGAACCCAAGAGACCCAGTACTTC.

This chain connects TRBV6-6 to TRBJ1-6, with 7 positions matching TRBD1. Looked up from germline, CDR1 is MNHNY and CDR2 is SVGAGI (reference sequence). After removal of 2 bases from V and 7 bases from J, the junction contained 2 bases not matched to a gene. The CDR3 extends over 14 amino acids. CDR3 DNA: TGTGCCAGCAGTTACGACAGGGAAAATTCACCCCTCCACTTT. Its protein product is CASSYDRENSPLHF.

This chain uses TRBV5-6 with TRBJ1-2; D possibly corresponds to TRBD1 (6 bases). V was cut by 3 bases and J by 3 bases, with 12 bases left in between. CDR1 is SGHDT, CDR2 YYEEEE, per germline. The CDR3 runs to 14 residues. The CDR3, as DNA: TGTGCCAGCAGCTGGGGGCTAATGGACTATGGCTACACCTTC. Protein sequence: CASSWGLMDYGYTF. Variable domain in full (rest from reference TRBV5-6 and TRBJ1-2): DAGVTQSPTHLIKTRGQQVTLRCSPKSGHDTVSWYQQALGQGPQFIFQYYEEEERQRGNFPDRFSGHQFPNYSSELNVNALLLGDSALYLCASSWGLMDYGYTFGSGTRLTVV.

V and J are TRBV6-5 and TRBJ1-1; tentatively, D is TRBD1 (6 bases). The CDR3 is made up of 14 amino acids. Trimming cost V 1 base and J 7 bases, with 13 bases left between them. The V gene's germline CDR1 is MNHEY and CDR2 SVGAGI. CDR3 region: CASSYYNGQFEAFF. CDR3 bases: TGTGCCAGCAGTTACTACAACGGACAGTTTGAAGCTTTCTTT.

In DNA form, the CDR3 reads TGTGCCAGCTACGGACGAACGGGGAATGAAAAACTGTTTTTT. Its translation: CASYGRTGNEKLFF. The gene calls are TRBV28 and TRBJ1-4; D call uncertain. Trimming removed 8 bases at V and 5 bases at J, with 15 bases between. The CDR3 has 14 amino acids. CDR1 is MDHEN and CDR2 is SYDVKM in the germline V gene.

The V gene is TRBV6-6, the J gene TRBJ1-4; 7 nucleotides line up with TRBD1. CDR1 MNHNY and CDR2 SVGAGI come from the germline V gene (reference sequence). The CDR3 extends over 15 amino acids. J gave up 5 bases and V 7 bases, and 10 bases lay outside the gene matches. The CDR3 protein is CASKPAGTANEKLFF. CDR3 nucleotides: TGTGCCAGCAAACCCGCCGGGACAGCAAATGAAAAACTGTTTTTT.

This chain connects TRBV19 to TRBJ2-7; 10 nucleotides align to TRBD1. Germline loops: CDR1 LNHDA, CDR2 SQIVND (reference sequence). The CDR3 runs to 15 residues. V lost 4 bases to trimming and J lost 2 bases; unmatched junction nucleotides: 5. CDR3 nucleotide sequence: TGTGCCAGTAGTAAGCCGGGACAGGGGACCTACGAGCAGTACTTC. It encodes CASSKPGQGTYEQYF.

This clone came up once. This chain connects TRBV29-1 to TRBJ2-1; TRBD2 aligns across 10 bases. The V and J ends lost 4 bases and 2 bases, in that order; junction bases with no gene match: 17. The CDR3 is 19 residues long. Per germline, CDR1 SQVTM and CDR2 ANQGSEA. CDR3 sequence reads: CSVVIPLAGLIGAYNEQFF. CDR3 in DNA: TGCAGCGTTGTTATTCCACTAGCGGGATTAATCGGGGCCTACAATGAGCAGTTCTTC.